This T cell receptor beta chain was found in a study of blood T cells in healthy people across ages. Trimming left V 5 bases short and J 4 bases short, with 11 bases between. The CDR3 spans 13 residues. Per the germline V gene, CDR1 is SGHTA and CDR2 is FQGNSA. This clonotype was observed at least ten times. Alongside a J-beta primer mix, a sample-barcoded 5' primer served in a second PCR lasting roughly 6 to 11 cycles. From the 5' RACE reads, TCRdb called clonotypes with MiXCR, one entry per CDR3 protein. The data contain approximately 580,000 distinct CDR3 sequences, 20% to 30% of them singletons. This sample also appeared in a second study, on T cells of mothers and their children.

The V and J genes are TRBV7-2 and TRBJ2-5; D gene uncertain. Sequences were obtained from blood. The TCR sequence derives from a boy between 10 and 17 years old in good health. CDR3 DNA sequence: TGTGCCAGCAGCCCCGCCTTTCGAGAGACCCAGTACTTC. It encodes CASSPAFRETQYF.